Below are 32 T cell receptor beta chains sequenced from a single sample in a study of blood T cells in healthy people across ages. Primers used in a second PCR of roughly 6 to 11 cycles were a sample-barcoded 5' primer and a J-beta primer mix. TCRdb re-called the 5' RACE reads with MiXCR, one entry per CDR3 protein. This table has under 850,000 distinct CDR3 sequences, around 36% appearing once. The source material was blood. Receptors were obtained from a young man in good health.

This chain links TRBV5-5 with TRBJ2-3, with D hard to call. CDR3 length: 14 residues. Trimming removed 4 bases at V and 4 bases at J, with 13 bases between. The germline V gene encodes CDR1 SGHKS and CDR2 YYEKEE (reference sequence). CDR3 DNA: TGTGCCAGCAGCCCCCCGAGCCTACCAGATACGCAGTATTTT. Protein product: CASSPPSLPDTQYF.

This clonotype was seen many times. The rearrangement uses TRBV9 and TRBJ1-2, with D unresolved. This CDR3 has 14 residues. V lost 0 bases to trimming and J lost 2 bases, with 8 bases between them. Germline CDR1 reads SGDLS; CDR2 reads YYNGEE. The CDR3 nucleotides read TGTGCCAGCAGCGTAGGGCAGGACAACTATGGCTACACCTTC. Translation gives CASSVGQDNYGYTF. The whole variable domain, filled in from reference TRBV9 and TRBJ1-2, reads DSGVTQTPKHLITATGQRVTLRCSPRSGDLSVYWYQQSLDQGLQFLIQYYNGEERAKGNILERFSAQQFPDLHSELNLSSLELGDSALYFCASSVGQDNYGYTFGSGTRLTVV.

Many counts were recorded for this clonotype. CDR3 protein: CASSYRGQGGTILRTDTQYF. The CDR3 DNA follows: TGTGCCAGCAGTTACCGGGGACAGGGGGGTACCATTCTTCGCACAGATACGCAGTATTTT. The J gene is TRBJ2-3, the V gene TRBV6-2 or TRBV6-3; 11 positions agree with TRBD1. J was trimmed by 1 base and V by 2 bases; bases with no gene match: 14. This CDR3 region has 20 residues. Germline loops: CDR1 MNHEY, CDR2 SVGEGT.

As regards this clonotype: An end of the junction does not agree with germline; a read error may underlie this. The chain is built from TRBV7-2 and TRBJ1-2; D uncertain. The CDR3 has 12 amino acids. The germline gives CDR1 SGHTA, CDR2 FQGNSA. CDR3 DNA sequence: TGTGCCAGCAACTTAGTGAGGGATGGCTACACCTTC. Encoded protein: CASNLVRDGYTF. The whole variable domain, remainder taken from reference TRBV7-2 and TRBJ1-2, is GAGVSQSPSNKVTEKGKDVELRCDPISGHTALYWYRQSLGQGLEFLIYFQGNSAPDKSGLPSDRFSAERTGGSVSTLTIQRTQQEDSAVYLCASNLVRDGYTFGSGTRLTVV.

This clonotype was seen only once. The junction and the germline gene differ at one end; a read error may be behind it. V is TRBV20-1 and J is TRBJ1-6, with TRBD1 matching 7 bases. Germline lookup yields CDR1 DFQATT and CDR2 SNEGSKA (reference sequence). The CDR3 has 15 amino acids. The CDR3 reads CSDREATGRNSPLHF. In DNA, the CDR3 is TGCAGTGATAGAGAGGCGACAGGGAGGAATTCACCCCTCCACTTT.

In nucleotides, the CDR3 is TGCAGTGTTAGGAGGGTCGCGGATGAGCAGTACTTC. Translation: CSVRRVADEQYF. The chain has TRBV20-1 and TRBJ2-7; tentative D call: TRBD2 (6 bases). Per the germline V gene, CDR1 is DFQATT and CDR2 is SNEGSKA (reference sequence). V was cut by 7 bases and J by 7 bases, with 17 bases left in between. The CDR3 is 12 residues long.

The V and J genes are TRBV28 and TRBJ2-3; tentative D call: TRBD2 (6 bases). Germline V gene data show CDR1 as MDHEN and CDR2 as SYDVKM. The CDR3 contains 15 residues. The V end lost 5 bases, the J end lost 2 bases, and 14 bases lay between the germline ends. The CDR3 is CASSLPTRLTDTQYF. The CDR3 DNA reads as TGTGCCAGCAGTCTACCGACTAGACTCACAGATACGCAGTATTTT.

Of note for this clonotype: One end of the junction fails to match germline, which may point to a read error. The rearrangement uses TRBV29-1 and TRBJ1-1, with a tentative D call TRBD1 (6 bases). The CDR3 totals 12 residues. The germline gives CDR1 SQVTM, CDR2 ANQGSEA. The CDR3 DNA is TGCAGCGGCAACAGGGAGAACACTGAACCTTTCTTT. Translating it yields CSGNRENTEPFF.

As regards this clonotype: Given a much more abundant clone one base away, this may be a read error. The gene calls are TRBV30 and TRBJ2-1; 7 bases are shared with TRBD2. Losses at the gene ends were 2 bases for V and 13 bases for J; bases not matched to a gene: 17. Germline assignment: CDR1 GTSNPN and CDR2 SVGIG (reference sequence). CDR3 length: 15 residues. The CDR3 sequence is CAWSRRRSGEETQFF. CDR3 coding DNA: TGTGCCTGGAGTCGGAGAAGAAGCGGGGAAGAGACCCAGTTCTTC. Based on the CDR3 plus reference TRBV30 and TRBJ2-1, the full variable domain is SQTIHQWPATLVQPVGSPLSLECTVEGTSNPNLYWYRQAAGRGLQLLFYSVGIGQISSEVPQNLSASRPQDRQFILSSKKLLLSDSGFYLCAWSRRRSGEETQFFGPGTRLTVL.

The J gene is TRBJ2-1, the V gene TRBV5-1; D possibly corresponds to TRBD2 (6 bases). The CDR3 is 16 amino acids. Per the germline V gene, CDR1 is SGHRS and CDR2 is YFSETQ. The V and J ends lost 0 bases and 5 bases respectively, with 15 bases between them. The CDR3 nucleotides are TGCGCCAGCAGCTTGGCCCTGGCAACGGGGGACAATGAGCAGTTCTTC. Its protein product is CASSLALATGDNEQFF.

This clonotype has just a few counts. V is TRBV5-5 and J is TRBJ1-5; 9 bases map to TRBD1. Germline V gene sequence: CDR1 SGHKS, CDR2 YYEKEE (reference sequence). Germline trimming cut 2 bases from V and 9 bases from J; bases unmatched to any gene: 6. This CDR3 comprises 14 residues. The CDR3 spells CASSFDRGGRPQHF. The CDR3 DNA reads as TGTGCCAGCAGCTTTGACAGGGGGGGACGGCCCCAGCATTTT.

J is TRBJ1-1 and V is TRBV6-2 or TRBV6-3; D is unresolved. The CDR3 loop spans 15 amino acids. CDR1 is MNHEY and CDR2 is SVGEGT in the germline V gene. With 2 bases removed from V and 1 base from J, the gap between germline ends came to 11 bases. CDR3 bases: TGTGCCAGCAGTTACACTTACGGCCCGAACACTGAAGCTTTCTTT. Its protein is CASSYTYGPNTEAFF.

Details on this clonotype: A much larger clonotype is one base distant, so this may be a read error. The chain employs TRBV12-3 or TRBV12-4 and TRBJ2-1; D call uncertain. The J call is doubtful: the DNA matches TRBJ2-7 better. The CDR3 is 16 amino acids. CDR3 nucleotide sequence: TGTGCCAGCAGTTTACCACTCCTGAGCTCCTACAATGAGCAGTACTTC. Translation gives CASSLPLLSSYNEQYF.

The chain employs TRBV6-5 and TRBJ1-2; weak D call: TRBD1 (5 bases). Trimming left V 8 bases short and J 2 bases short, with 15 bases between. The CDR3 is made up of 14 amino acids. The V gene's germline CDR1 is MNHEY and CDR2 SVGAGI. The CDR3 sequence is CASSPGTMNYGYTF. The CDR3 region has the DNA TGTGCCAGCTCACCAGGGACTATGAACTATGGCTACACCTTC.

This chain joins TRBV6-2 or TRBV6-3 and TRBJ2-7, with a weak D call TRBD2 (6 bases). The germline V gene has CDR1 MNHEY and CDR2 SVGEGT. V shed 6 bases and J shed 7 bases, with 25 bases lying between them. This CDR3 is built from 16 residues. The CDR3 sequence: CASSYELGGVNNEQYF. The CDR3 region has the DNA TGTGCCAGCAGCTACGAATTGGGCGGGGTAAACAATGAGCAGTACTTC.

This clonotype has ten or more counts. The chain carries TRBV29-1 and TRBJ2-3; either TRBD1 or TRBD2 may fit D (5 bases each). The CDR3 contains 14 residues. Germline V gene sequence: CDR1 SQVTM, CDR2 ANQGSEA. With 6 bases removed from V and 0 bases from J, the gap between germline ends came to 13 bases. The CDR3 here is CSVGREASTDTQYF. The CDR3 DNA reads TGCAGCGTGGGACGAGAGGCTAGCACAGATACGCAGTATTTT.

This clonotype was picked up a small number of times. CDR3: CASGGTVYGYTF. The CDR3 nucleotides are TGTGCCAGCGGGGGGACAGTTTATGGCTACACCTTC. The V gene is TRBV3-1, the J gene TRBJ1-2, with 7 bases that match TRBD1. The junction had 5 bases not matched to a gene; V was cut back by 8 bases and J by 5 bases. The CDR3 is made up of 12 amino acids. Germline loops: CDR1 LGHDT, CDR2 YNNKEL (reference sequence).

This clonotype was observed many times. The chain links TRBV20-1 to TRBJ2-7; 7 nucleotides align to TRBD2. The CDR3 contains 17 residues. Germline V gene lookup returns CDR1 DFQATT and CDR2 SNEGSKA (reference sequence). With V trimmed by 0 bases and J by 2 bases, 13 bases remained unmatched. CDR3: CSARDLRTAGNPYEQYF. Written as DNA, the CDR3 is TGCAGTGCTAGAGATCTCCGTACAGCGGGGAACCCCTACGAGCAGTACTTC.

With respect to this clonotype: The junction departs from the called germline gene at one end, perhaps through a read error. V gene TRBV5-5 combines with J gene TRBJ2-3; 11 bases map to TRBD1. In germline, CDR1 is SGHKS, CDR2 YYEKEE (reference sequence). This CDR3 has 15 residues. The CDR3 region has the DNA TGTGCCTGCAGGCCCGGGACAGGGGGGACAGATACGCAGTATTTT. Its translation: CACRPGTGGTDTQYF.

This clonotype was observed at least ten times. This chain joins TRBV12-3 or TRBV12-4 and TRBJ2-5; D gene ambiguous. V was trimmed by 2 bases and J by 1 base, leaving 5 bases between them. This CDR3 is 13 amino acids long. Here the CDR3 DNA reads TGTGCCAGCAGTTTACGCATCCAAGAGACCCAGTACTTC. Translated, it gives CASSLRIQETQYF.

The rearrangement uses TRBV20-1 and TRBJ1-1; D is possibly TRBD1 (5 bases). V shed 1 base and J shed 10 bases, with 10 bases lying between them. Germline loops: CDR1 DFQATT, CDR2 SNEGSKA (reference sequence). The CDR3 consists of 11 residues. CDR3: CSARGTWGAFF. CDR3 nucleotides: TGCAGTGCTAGAGGGACATGGGGAGCTTTCTTT.

Turning to this clonotype: One end of the junction is discordant with germline, which a read error may explain. The chain's CDR3 is CASSSEDNHGYTF. In nucleotides, the CDR3 is TGTGCCAGCAGCTCAGAGGATAACCATGGCTACACCTTC. The rearrangement uses TRBV7-2 and TRBJ1-2; D is undetermined. The CDR3 is 13 residues long. Per the germline V gene, CDR1 is SGHTA and CDR2 is FQGNSA.

Turning to this clonotype: Since a much larger clone is just one base distant, this may be a read error. The CDR3 DNA reads as TGTGCCGCCAGCAGAGATCGGGGGCGGAAAAACATTCAGTACTTC. It codes for CAASRDRGRKNIQYF. The chain combines TRBV15 with TRBJ2-4; either TRBD1 or TRBD2 may supply D (6 bases each). The germline V gene encodes CDR1 LNHNV and CDR2 YYDKDF (reference sequence). The CDR3 runs to 15 residues.

The chain joins TRBV4-2 to TRBJ1-3; possible D gene TRBD1, 5 bases. The CDR3 spans 16 residues. Deletions cut 0 bases from V and 0 bases from J, with 9 bases between. Germline lookup yields CDR1 LGHNA and CDR2 YNFKEQ. The CDR3 DNA sequence: TGTGCCAGCAGCCAAGAGGGGGGACCCTCTGGAAACACCATATATTTT. It codes for CASSQEGGPSGNTIYF.

V gene TRBV27 combines with J gene TRBJ1-1; D is possibly TRBD1 (6 bases). From germline, CDR1 is MNHEY and CDR2 SMNVEV (reference sequence). Trimming took off 3 bases at V and 1 base at J, with 15 bases between the two ends. The CDR3 totals 16 residues. The CDR3 region has the DNA TGTGCCAGCAGTTTGGACCTAGGGGGTAGGAACACTGAAGCTTTCTTT. This translates into CASSLDLGGRNTEAFF.

The CDR3 DNA follows: TGTGCCAGTAGTATCGGGGAGCCCCGCAATGAGCAGTTCTTC. It codes for CASSIGEPRNEQFF. The J gene is TRBJ2-1, the V gene TRBV19; a weak D match, TRBD2 (5 bases). The V end was cut by 3 bases, the J end by 6 bases, with 12 bases between. The CDR3 totals 14 residues. In germline, CDR1 is LNHDA, CDR2 SQIVND (reference sequence).

V gene TRBV5-5 combines with J gene TRBJ1-5; D uncertain. The V end was cut by 0 bases, the J end by 6 bases, with 13 bases between. The germline V gene has CDR1 SGHKS and CDR2 YYEKEE (reference sequence). The CDR3 loop spans 15 amino acids. Here the CDR3 reads CASSLEPTRGQPQHF. In DNA, the CDR3 is TGTGCCAGCAGCTTGGAACCTACGCGGGGTCAGCCCCAGCATTTT. The full variable domain, its missing parts supplied by reference TRBV5-5 and TRBJ1-5, is DAGVTQSPTHLIKTRGQQVTLRCSPISGHKSVSWYQQVLGQGPQFIFQYYEKEERGRGNFPDRFSARQFPNYSSELNVNALLLGDSALYLCASSLEPTRGQPQHFGDGTRLSIL.

In regard to this clonotype: Just one base apart from a much larger clone, this may be a read error. The chain employs TRBV20-1 and TRBJ1-2, with D unresolved. The V and J ends lost 6 bases and 6 bases respectively, with 8 bases between them. Germline CDR1 reads DFQATT; CDR2 reads SNEGSKA (reference sequence). The CDR3 sequence is 10 residues long. CDR3 bases: TGCAGTGCCAACAGTGATGGCTACACCTTC. Protein: CSANSDGYTF.

This chain connects TRBV5-1 to TRBJ2-3, with D maybe TRBD1 (6 bases). Trimming pared 3 bases from V and 3 bases from J, leaving 14 bases between. CDR1 and CDR2 from the germline V gene are SGHRS and YFSETQ. The CDR3 is 15 residues long. The CDR3 coding sequence is TGCGCCAGCAGCTCCAGGGGAGAGGGGACAGATACGCAGTATTTT. This translates into CASSSRGEGTDTQYF. Filled out from reference TRBV5-1 and TRBJ2-3, the complete variable domain reads KAGVTQTPRYLIKTRGQQVTLSCSPISGHRSVSWYQQTPGQGLQFLFEYFSETQRNKGNFPGRFSGRQFSNSRSEMNVSTLELGDSALYLCASSSRGEGTDTQYFGPGTRLTVL.

The rearrangement links TRBV7-6 to TRBJ2-4; 7 nucleotides align to TRBD1. With V trimmed by 5 bases and J by 4 bases, 5 bases remained unmatched. Germline values: CDR1 SGHVS, CDR2 FNYEAQ. The CDR3 loop spans 14 amino acids. DNA of the CDR3: TGTGCCAGCAGCCCCGGGACAGAAAAAAACATTCAGTACTTC. This gives the protein CASSPGTEKNIQYF.

This sequence joins TRBV5-1 and TRBJ1-1; TRBD1 agrees at 7 bases. This CDR3 region has 13 residues. After removal of 1 base from V and 8 bases from J, the junction contained 5 bases not matched to a gene. Germline V lookup: CDR1 SGHRS, CDR2 YFSETQ. The CDR3: CASSLRQGREAFF. CDR3 DNA sequence: TGCGCCAGCAGCTTGCGACAGGGACGGGAAGCTTTCTTT.

The rearrangement links TRBV7-2 to TRBJ2-3, with 10 bases matching TRBD1. This CDR3 spans 16 amino acids. From germline, CDR1 is SGHTA and CDR2 FQGNSA. J was trimmed by 4 bases and V by 5 bases; bases with no gene match: 9. CDR3 loop: CASSTRTGGGADTQYF. The CDR3 nucleotides are TGTGCCAGCAGCACCCGGACAGGGGGTGGGGCAGATACGCAGTATTTT. The full variable domain, rest sourced from reference TRBV7-2 and TRBJ2-3, is GAGVSQSPSNKVTEKGKDVELRCDPISGHTALYWYRQSLGQGLEFLIYFQGNSAPDKSGLPSDRFSAERTGGSVSTLTIQRTQQEDSAVYLCASSTRTGGGADTQYFGPGTRLTVL.